These T cell receptor beta chains were read from a single sample in a study of blood T cell repertoires in COVID-19. Using immunoSEQ multiplex PCR, the repertoire was profiled, and TCRdb retains in-frame clones only, with some absent. The sample includes 270,000 or so clones, about four fifths seen only once; the top ten take about 3.2%. The sample comprised peripheral blood. Receptor source: a woman aged 55-70 years with active or convalescent COVID-19. The CDR3 runs from the conserved cysteine through the conserved F or W. Each record gives: D gene, clone size, J gene, V gene, CDR3 DNA, CDR3 protein. D genes are given only for firm matches. Size is stated for part of the rows, as once, few or many counts, or as a class when the clone is expanded.

d_call: TRBD2; clone_size: NA; j_call: TRBJ2-5; v_call: TRBV5-6; cdr3_nt: TGTGCCAGCAGCTTGGAGGCGGGGGGCCAGGAGACCCAGTACTTC; cdr3_aa: CASSLEAGGQETQYF
d_call: NA; clone_size: NA; j_call: TRBJ1-1; v_call: TRBV6-5; cdr3_nt: TGTGCCAGCAGTTACCAGGGGCAGAACACTGAAGCTTTCTTT; cdr3_aa: CASSYQGQNTEAFF
d_call: NA; clone_size: NA; j_call: TRBJ2-3; v_call: TRBV5-1; cdr3_nt: TGCGCCAGCAGCTTGGGGACAGACACAGATACGCAGTATTTT; cdr3_aa: CASSLGTDTDTQYF
d_call: NA; clone_size: NA; j_call: TRBJ2-1; v_call: TRBV10-1; cdr3_nt: TGCGCCAGCAGTGAGTCACGAGGGCAGATCCCCTACAATGAGCAGTTCTTC; cdr3_aa: CASSESRGQIPYNEQFF
d_call: TRBD1; clone_size: NA; j_call: TRBJ2-7; v_call: TRBV13; cdr3_nt: TGTGCCAGCAGCCCCTCACCCGACAGGGTAGGAGAGGGGTGGGGTACTCTCTACGAGCAGTACTTC; cdr3_aa: CASSPSPDRVGEGWGTLYEQYF
d_call: NA; clone_size: NA; j_call: TRBJ2-3; v_call: TRBV5-1; cdr3_nt: TGCGCCAGCAGCTTGGAAGCTAGCCGCACAGATACGCAGTATTTT; cdr3_aa: CASSLEASRTDTQYF
d_call: TRBD2; clone_size: NA; j_call: TRBJ2-1; v_call: TRBV9; cdr3_nt: TGTGCCAGCAGTACCGGCACGGGGGGGCACAATGAGCAGTTCTTC; cdr3_aa: CASSTGTGGHNEQFF
d_call: TRBD1; clone_size: few; j_call: TRBJ1-2; v_call: TRBV12-3/TRBV12-4; cdr3_nt: TGTGCCAGCAGTCCAGGACAGGGGGGCTACACCTTC; cdr3_aa: CASSPGQGGYTF
d_call: NA; clone_size: NA; j_call: TRBJ1-3; v_call: TRBV29-1; cdr3_nt: TGCAGCGTTGATGTAGCTGGAAACACCATATATTTT; cdr3_aa: CSVDVAGNTIYF
d_call: NA; clone_size: NA; j_call: TRBJ2-1; v_call: TRBV7-9; cdr3_nt: TGTGCCAGCAGCTTGGCGCTTTCTAGCTCCTACAATGAGCAGTTCTTC; cdr3_aa: CASSLALSSSYNEQFF
d_call: TRBD1; clone_size: NA; j_call: TRBJ1-5; v_call: TRBV28; cdr3_nt: TGTGCCAGCAGAGGATCTTCGACAGGGGTTTATAGCAATCAGCCCCAGCATTTT; cdr3_aa: CASRGSSTGVYSNQPQHF
d_call: NA; clone_size: NA; j_call: TRBJ2-7; v_call: TRBV9; cdr3_nt: TGTGCCAGCAGCGTAGAAGGGGGCGGGGACGAGCAGTACTTC; cdr3_aa: CASSVEGGGDEQYF
d_call: TRBD2; clone_size: NA; j_call: TRBJ2-1; v_call: TRBV6-5; cdr3_nt: TGTGCCAGCAGTTACGGGGCTAGCGGGTCCTACAATGAGCAGTTCTTC; cdr3_aa: CASSYGASGSYNEQFF
d_call: TRBD1; clone_size: NA; j_call: TRBJ1-3; v_call: TRBV12-5; cdr3_nt: TGTGCTAGTGGTTTGCGCACAGGGGTCGCTGGAAACACCATATATTTT; cdr3_aa: CASGLRTGVAGNTIYF
d_call: NA; clone_size: NA; j_call: TRBJ2-7; v_call: TRBV11-2; cdr3_nt: TGTGCCAGCAGCTTAGAGACAAGAACCTACGAGCAGTACTTC; cdr3_aa: CASSLETRTYEQYF
d_call: NA; clone_size: NA; j_call: TRBJ2-2; v_call: TRBV7-9; cdr3_nt: TGTGCCAGCACCTCCCTTCTAGCGACCGGGGAGCTGTTTTTT; cdr3_aa: CASTSLLATGELFF
d_call: NA; clone_size: NA; j_call: TRBJ1-5; v_call: TRBV4-1; cdr3_nt: TGCGCCAGCAGCCAAGAGAGGTTCGGCAATCAGCCCCAGCATTTT; cdr3_aa: CASSQERFGNQPQHF
d_call: NA; clone_size: NA; j_call: TRBJ2-3; v_call: TRBV9; cdr3_nt: TGTGCCAGCAGCCCCTTTTGGGGCTACACAGATACGCAGTATTTT; cdr3_aa: CASSPFWGYTDTQYF
d_call: TRBD1; clone_size: NA; j_call: TRBJ2-3; v_call: TRBV27; cdr3_nt: TGTGCCAGCAGTCTCCGACCTATGACAGGGTTAAGCACAGATACGCAGTATTTT; cdr3_aa: CASSLRPMTGLSTDTQYF
d_call: TRBD1; clone_size: NA; j_call: TRBJ1-6; v_call: TRBV6-5; cdr3_nt: TGTGCCAGCAGTTATAGACAGGGGGGCAATTCACCCCTCCACTTT; cdr3_aa: CASSYRQGGNSPLHF
d_call: NA; clone_size: NA; j_call: TRBJ2-2; v_call: TRBV6-5; cdr3_nt: TGTGCCAGTATCAGGGAGAACACCGGGGAGCTGTTTTTT; cdr3_aa: CASIRENTGELFF
d_call: TRBD2; clone_size: NA; j_call: TRBJ2-5; v_call: TRBV5-1; cdr3_nt: TGCGCCAGCAGTCCGGATCCGGGACTAACCAAAGAGACCCAGTACTTC; cdr3_aa: CASSPDPGLTKETQYF
d_call: NA; clone_size: NA; j_call: TRBJ1-5; v_call: TRBV19; cdr3_nt: TGTGCCAGTAGTGGCTCCCTCAATCAGCCCCAGCATTTT; cdr3_aa: CASSGSLNQPQHF
d_call: NA; clone_size: NA; j_call: TRBJ1-4; v_call: TRBV11-2; cdr3_nt: TGTGCCAGCAGCTTAGCGGGATCGGAAAAACTGTTTTTT; cdr3_aa: CASSLAGSEKLFF
d_call: TRBD2; clone_size: NA; j_call: TRBJ2-1; v_call: TRBV2; cdr3_nt: TGTGCCAGCAGTGATCGCAGACTAGCGGGGGTCAATGAGCAGTTCTTC; cdr3_aa: CASSDRRLAGVNEQFF
d_call: NA; clone_size: once; j_call: TRBJ2-2; v_call: TRBV5-1; cdr3_nt: TGCGCCAGCAGCTTGGGTTCTGGAGCCACCGGGGAGCTGTTTTTT; cdr3_aa: CASSLGSGATGELFF
d_call: TRBD1; clone_size: NA; j_call: TRBJ1-4; v_call: TRBV11-2; cdr3_nt: TGTGCCAGCAGCTCGGGACAGGGTTTAGGAAAACTGTTTTTT; cdr3_aa: CASSSGQGLGKLFF
d_call: TRBD2; clone_size: once; j_call: TRBJ2-3; v_call: TRBV9; cdr3_nt: TGTGCCAGCAGCGCTAGCGGGGGGGTAGGCACAGATACGCAGTATTTT; cdr3_aa: CASSASGGVGTDTQYF
d_call: NA; clone_size: NA; j_call: TRBJ1-1; v_call: TRBV24-1; cdr3_nt: TGTGCCACCAGTGCCGGGGGGAACACTGAAGCTTTCTTT; cdr3_aa: CATSAGGNTEAFF
d_call: TRBD1; clone_size: NA; j_call: TRBJ1-3; v_call: TRBV19; cdr3_nt: TGTGCCAGTGGGGACAGGGGCCCGATCTCTGGAAACACCATATATTTT; cdr3_aa: CASGDRGPISGNTIYF
d_call: NA; clone_size: NA; j_call: TRBJ1-1; v_call: TRBV12-3/TRBV12-4; cdr3_nt: TGTGCCAGCAGTTTGGAGGGATGGGATGCTTTCTTT; cdr3_aa: CASSLEGWDAFF
d_call: TRBD2; clone_size: NA; j_call: TRBJ2-3; v_call: TRBV14; cdr3_nt: TGTGCCAGCAGTCCGCTAGCGGCGTCCACAGATACGCAGTATTTT; cdr3_aa: CASSPLAASTDTQYF
d_call: NA; clone_size: NA; j_call: TRBJ2-6; v_call: TRBV11-3; cdr3_nt: TGTGCCAGCAGCTTCAGCAGGGGACGGGCTGGGGCCAACGTCCTGACTTTC; cdr3_aa: CASSFSRGRAGANVLTF
d_call: TRBD1; clone_size: NA; j_call: TRBJ1-4; v_call: TRBV19; cdr3_nt: TGTGCCAGTGGACAGGGGATTAATGAAAAACTGTTTTTT; cdr3_aa: CASGQGINEKLFF
d_call: NA; clone_size: NA; j_call: TRBJ1-2; v_call: TRBV7-6; cdr3_nt: TGTGCCAGCAGCTCGCCGGACAGCTTATATGGCTACACCTTC; cdr3_aa: CASSSPDSLYGYTF
d_call: NA; clone_size: NA; j_call: TRBJ2-1; v_call: TRBV7-9; cdr3_nt: TGTGCCAGCAGCTTAGCTGGACTTACCAATGAGCAGTTCTTC; cdr3_aa: CASSLAGLTNEQFF
d_call: TRBD1; clone_size: once; j_call: TRBJ1-2; v_call: TRBV9; cdr3_nt: TGTGCCAGCAGCGTAGAATGGAAGGGGGCCGACTATGGCTACACCTTC; cdr3_aa: CASSVEWKGADYGYTF
d_call: NA; clone_size: NA; j_call: TRBJ1-1; v_call: TRBV19; cdr3_nt: TGTGCCAGTAGTATGTCGGGTCAAAGGAACACTGAAGCTTTCTTT; cdr3_aa: CASSMSGQRNTEAFF
d_call: TRBD1; clone_size: NA; j_call: TRBJ1-2; v_call: TRBV4-3; cdr3_nt: TGCGCCAGCAGCCAAGATAGGACAGGGGAAGATGGCTACACCTTC; cdr3_aa: CASSQDRTGEDGYTF
d_call: TRBD2; clone_size: few; j_call: TRBJ2-2; v_call: TRBV7-9; cdr3_nt: TGTGCCAGCAGCGGGAGGGGTACCGGGGAGCTGTTTTTT; cdr3_aa: CASSGRGTGELFF
d_call: NA; clone_size: NA; j_call: TRBJ2-1; v_call: TRBV7-6; cdr3_nt: TGTGCCAGCAGCTTAGTCCATCCCTCAGGGCTCAGCACTCCCTCCTACAATGAGCAGTTCTTC; cdr3_aa: CASSLVHPSGLSTPSYNEQFF
d_call: NA; clone_size: once; j_call: TRBJ2-5; v_call: TRBV5-4; cdr3_nt: TGTGCCAGCAGCCCAGAGGTCCACACAGAGACCCAGTACTTC; cdr3_aa: CASSPEVHTETQYF
d_call: NA; clone_size: NA; j_call: TRBJ1-3; v_call: TRBV7-2; cdr3_nt: TGTGCCAGCAGCTTAGGACAGAGAAACACCATATATTTT; cdr3_aa: CASSLGQRNTIYF
d_call: TRBD2; clone_size: NA; j_call: TRBJ2-5; v_call: TRBV19; cdr3_nt: TGTGCCAGTAGTATTTTGGGCGGGGGGCCCCAAGAGACCCAGTACTTC; cdr3_aa: CASSILGGGPQETQYF
d_call: NA; clone_size: NA; j_call: TRBJ1-1; v_call: TRBV9; cdr3_nt: TGTGCCAGCAGCGTATCCACCAGGGCGGATGCTGAAGCTTTCTTT; cdr3_aa: CASSVSTRADAEAFF
d_call: NA; clone_size: many; j_call: TRBJ1-5; v_call: TRBV6-2/TRBV6-3; cdr3_nt: TGTGCCAGCAGTTACGGAGGGTCTCGCAATCAGCCCCAGCATTTT; cdr3_aa: CASSYGGSRNQPQHF
d_call: TRBD1; clone_size: NA; j_call: TRBJ2-2; v_call: TRBV5-1; cdr3_nt: TGCGCCAGCAGCTTGAACAGGGGCGGTATGACCGGGGAGCTGTTTTTT; cdr3_aa: CASSLNRGGMTGELFF
d_call: NA; clone_size: NA; j_call: TRBJ2-1; v_call: TRBV5-5; cdr3_nt: TGTGCCAGCAGCTCCACCACGAGCTCCTACAATGAGCAGTTCTTC; cdr3_aa: CASSSTTSSYNEQFF
d_call: NA; clone_size: NA; j_call: TRBJ1-5; v_call: TRBV11-2; cdr3_nt: TGTGCCAGCAGCGACCTAAGGGGCGTTGGCAATCAGCCCCAGCATTTT; cdr3_aa: CASSDLRGVGNQPQHF
d_call: TRBD2; clone_size: NA; j_call: TRBJ2-7; v_call: TRBV20-1; cdr3_nt: TGCAGTGCTAGTACTAGCGGGGGGTCCGAGCAGTACTTC; cdr3_aa: CSASTSGGSEQYF
d_call: TRBD1; clone_size: NA; j_call: TRBJ2-3; v_call: TRBV29-1; cdr3_nt: TGCAGCGTTGAAACCCGGGACAGAGACCCAGATACGCAGTATTTT; cdr3_aa: CSVETRDRDPDTQYF
d_call: TRBD1; clone_size: NA; j_call: TRBJ1-5; v_call: TRBV5-1; cdr3_nt: TGCGCCAGCAGCTTGTTGGGACAGGGCCATCAGCCCCAGCATTTT; cdr3_aa: CASSLLGQGHQPQHF
d_call: NA; clone_size: NA; j_call: TRBJ2-1; v_call: TRBV7-3; cdr3_nt: TGTGCCAGCAGCTTACAGGCAGGGAAGGTCGATGAGCAGTTCTTC; cdr3_aa: CASSLQAGKVDEQFF